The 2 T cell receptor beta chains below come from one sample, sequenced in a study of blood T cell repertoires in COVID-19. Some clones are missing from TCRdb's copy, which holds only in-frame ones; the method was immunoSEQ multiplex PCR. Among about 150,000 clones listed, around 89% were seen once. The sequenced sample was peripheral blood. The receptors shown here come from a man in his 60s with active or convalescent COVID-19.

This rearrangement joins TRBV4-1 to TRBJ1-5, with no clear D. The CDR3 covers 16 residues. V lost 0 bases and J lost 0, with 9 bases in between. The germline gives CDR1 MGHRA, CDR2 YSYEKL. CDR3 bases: TGCGCCAGCAGCCAAGATCCCGGGGTTAGCAATCAGCCCCAGCATTTT. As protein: CASSQDPGVSNQPQHF.

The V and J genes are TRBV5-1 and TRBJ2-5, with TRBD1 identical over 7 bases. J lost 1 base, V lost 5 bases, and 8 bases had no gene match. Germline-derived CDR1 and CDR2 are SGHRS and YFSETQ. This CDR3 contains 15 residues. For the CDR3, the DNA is TGCGCCAGCAGACAAACAGGGGACCTCCAAGAGACCCAGTACTTC. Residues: CASRQTGDLQETQYF.